This T cell receptor beta chain was observed in a study of cytomegalovirus exposure and HLA in healthy donors. This CDR3 is built from 15 residues. Trimming stripped 1 base from V and 6 bases from J, with 16 bases between. Per the germline V gene, CDR1 is SGHNT and CDR2 is YYREEE (reference sequence). The PCR employed 60 Vbeta primers together with 13 Jbeta primers. Profiled with immunoSEQ multiplex PCR; TCRdb holds only in-frame clones, not every one. The top ten hold roughly 1.2% of the sample, which has approximately 140,000 clones, roughly four fifths seen once. The specimen sequenced was PBMCs. This chain links TRBV5-4 with TRBJ1-2, with a tentative D call TRBD1 (6 bases). The TCR sequence derives from a girl aged 2 to 10 in good health and CMV-seronegative. CDR3 coding DNA: TGTGCCAGCAGCTTGTCGGACAGACCTCTAAATGGCTACACCTTC. Amino acids: CASSLSDRPLNGYTF.